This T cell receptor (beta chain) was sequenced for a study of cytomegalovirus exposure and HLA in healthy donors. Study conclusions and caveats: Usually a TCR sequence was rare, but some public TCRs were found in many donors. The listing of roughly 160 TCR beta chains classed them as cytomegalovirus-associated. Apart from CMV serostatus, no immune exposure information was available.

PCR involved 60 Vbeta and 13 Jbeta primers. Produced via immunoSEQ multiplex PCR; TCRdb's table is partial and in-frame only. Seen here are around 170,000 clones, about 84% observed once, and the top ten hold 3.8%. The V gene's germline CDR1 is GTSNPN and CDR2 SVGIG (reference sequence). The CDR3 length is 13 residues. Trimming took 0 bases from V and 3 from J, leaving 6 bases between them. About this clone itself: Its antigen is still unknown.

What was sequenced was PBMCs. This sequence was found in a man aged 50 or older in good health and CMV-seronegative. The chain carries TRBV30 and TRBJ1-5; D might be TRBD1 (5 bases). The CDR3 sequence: CAWSVQDNQPQHF. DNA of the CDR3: TGTGCCTGGAGTGTACAGGACAATCAGCCCCAGCATTTT.